This T cell receptor (beta chain) was sequenced for a study of blood T cell repertoires in COVID-19. Profiling relied on immunoSEQ multiplex PCR, and the TCRdb table lists in-frame clones only, not all of them. In the table there are 200,000 to 250,000 clones, about 84% of which are singletons. The CDR3 is 16 amino acids. V lost 5 bases to trimming and J lost 7 bases, with 23 bases between them. CDR1 and CDR2 (germline): MDHEN, SYDVKM. The specimen sequenced was peripheral blood. The chain employs TRBV28 and TRBJ1-2, with D perhaps TRBD1 (5 bases). This receptor was obtained from a man older than 75 with acute or convalescent COVID-19. CDR3 residues: CASSLGFGGSQGGYTF. DNA of the CDR3: TGTGCCAGCAGTCTGGGCTTTGGGGGGTCACAAGGTGGCTACACCTTC.